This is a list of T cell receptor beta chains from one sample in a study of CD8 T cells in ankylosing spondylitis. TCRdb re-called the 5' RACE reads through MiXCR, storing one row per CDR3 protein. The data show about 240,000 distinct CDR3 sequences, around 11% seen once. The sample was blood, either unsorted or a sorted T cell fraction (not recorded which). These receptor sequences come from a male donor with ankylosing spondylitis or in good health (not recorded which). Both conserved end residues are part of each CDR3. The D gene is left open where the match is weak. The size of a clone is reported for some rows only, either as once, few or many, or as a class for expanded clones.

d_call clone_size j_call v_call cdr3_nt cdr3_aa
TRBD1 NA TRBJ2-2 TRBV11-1 TGTGCCAGCAGCTCTTCGGCCGGGACAGGGGTTGGAAACACCGGGGAGCTGTTTTTT CASSSSAGTGVGNTGELFF
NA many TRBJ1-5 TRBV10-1 TGCGCCAGCAGTGATATCGGGGTCTCCAATCAGCCCCAGCATTTT CASSDIGVSNQPQHF
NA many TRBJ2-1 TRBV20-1 TGCAGTGCTAGAGATAGGAGTTACAATGAGCAGTTCTTC CSARDRSYNEQFF
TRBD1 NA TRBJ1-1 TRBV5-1 TGCGCCAGCAGCGTCGGGACAGGGTCTGAAGCTTTCTTT CASSVGTGSEAFF
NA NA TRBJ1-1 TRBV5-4 TGTGCCAGCAGCTTGGGAGTGAGTGGTGAAGCTTTCTTT CASSLGVSGEAFF
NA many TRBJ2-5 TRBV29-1 TGCAGCGTTGTGTGGCGGGCCCAAGAGACCCAGTACTTC CSVVWRAQETQYF
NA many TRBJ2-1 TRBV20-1 TGCAGTGCTAGCCCTAGAGGTGGCAACAATGAGCAGTTCTTC CSASPRGGNNEQFF
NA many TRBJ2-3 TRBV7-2 TGTGCCAGCAGCTTAGTGTCTCACACAGATACGCAGTATTTT CASSLVSHTDTQYF
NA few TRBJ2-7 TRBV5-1 TGCGCCAGCAGCTTGGACAGAACAATCTACGAGCAGTACTTC CASSLDRTIYEQYF
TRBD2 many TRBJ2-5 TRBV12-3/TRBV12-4 TGTGCCAGCAGTCCGGGACTAGAAAGGGCTGAAGAGACCCAGTACTTC CASSPGLERAEETQYF
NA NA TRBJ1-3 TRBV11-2 TGTGCCAGCAGCCAAGAGCTGGGGTCTGGAAACACCATATATTTT CASSQELGSGNTIYF
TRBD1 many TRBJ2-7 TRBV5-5 TGTGCCAGCAGCCGGACAGGGTCTGGTCGTCTCGAGCAGTACTTC CASSRTGSGRLEQYF
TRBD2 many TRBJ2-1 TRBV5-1 TGCGCCAGCAGCTTGAGGTCTAGCGGGAGGGTTTCCTACAATGAGCAGTTCTTC CASSLRSSGRVSYNEQFF
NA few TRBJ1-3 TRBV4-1 TGCGCCAGCAGCCAAGATACGGCCCCCCTGCAAGGAAACACCATATATTTT CASSQDTAPLQGNTIYF
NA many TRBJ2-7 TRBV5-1 TGCGCCAGCAGCTTGGTCGGGGTCGCGGCAGCCTACGAGCAGTACTTC CASSLVGVAAAYEQYF
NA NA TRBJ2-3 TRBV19 TGTGCCAGTAACGTGGGGACCAGCACAGATACGCAGTATTTT CASNVGTSTDTQYF
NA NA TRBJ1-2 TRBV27 TGTGCCAGCAGAAGTACAGGGTATGGGTATGGCTACACCTTC CASRSTGYGYGYTF
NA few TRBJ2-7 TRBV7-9 TGTGCCAGCAGCTTAGGGGGGCGACTTCTCGAGCAGTACTTC CASSLGGRLLEQYF
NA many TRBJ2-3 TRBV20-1 TGCAGTGCTAGAGGGTCGGCTAGCGTTTCCACAGATACGCAGTATTTT CSARGSASVSTDTQYF
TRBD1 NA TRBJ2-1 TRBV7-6 TGTGCCAGCAGCTACGGGATCGGGACAGGCCACAATGAGCAGTTCTTC CASSYGIGTGHNEQFF
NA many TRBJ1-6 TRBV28 TGTGCCAGCAGTTTACAGACGGACTCCTATAATTCACCCCTCCACTTT CASSLQTDSYNSPLHF
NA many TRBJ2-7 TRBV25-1 TGTGCCAGCAGTGACCGGGACAACTCCTACGAGCAGTACTTC CASSDRDNSYEQYF
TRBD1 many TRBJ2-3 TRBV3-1 TGTGCCAGCAGCGTAAGACAGGGAATTAGCACAGATACGCAGTATTTT CASSVRQGISTDTQYF
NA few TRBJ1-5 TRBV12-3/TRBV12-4 TGTGCCAGCAGTTCCGGGGTTTCTCAGCCCCAGCATTTT CASSSGVSQPQHF
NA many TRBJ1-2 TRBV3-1 TGTGCCAGCAGCCAGTTAAACAAGGGCGGCTACACCTTC CASSQLNKGGYTF
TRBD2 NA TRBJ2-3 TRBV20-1 TGCAGTGCTATCGGGGGGGGTCTCGCAGATACGCAGTATTTT CSAIGGGLADTQYF
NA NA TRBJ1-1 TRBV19 TGTGCCAGTAGTGATCGAATCATGAACACTGAAGCTTTCTTT CASSDRIMNTEAFF
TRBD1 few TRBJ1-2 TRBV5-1 TGCGCCAGCAGCCCGGCGGGACAGACGAACTATGGCTACACCTTC CASSPAGQTNYGYTF
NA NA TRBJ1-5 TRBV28 TGTGCCAGCAGGTGGACAGTGAGCAATCAGCCCCAGCATTTT CASRWTVSNQPQHF
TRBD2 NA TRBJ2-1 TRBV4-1 TGCGCCAGCAGCCAGGGACTAGCGGGTGAGCAGTTCTTC CASSQGLAGEQFF
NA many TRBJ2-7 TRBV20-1 TGCAGTGCTAGTCCTCTACCTCGGCTCCCCTACGAGCAGTACTTC CSASPLPRLPYEQYF
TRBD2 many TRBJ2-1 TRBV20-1 TGCAGTGCTCCGGGAGTAGCGGGATTCAATGAGCAGTTCTTC CSAPGVAGFNEQFF
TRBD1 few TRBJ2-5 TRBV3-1 TGTGCCAGCCTACAGGGGCTTGGGACCCAGTACTTC CASLQGLGTQYF
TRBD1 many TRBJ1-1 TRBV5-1 TGCGCCAGCAGCCCCGGACAGGGGGGATTCGGAGGGGCTGAAGCTTTCTTT CASSPGQGGFGGAEAFF
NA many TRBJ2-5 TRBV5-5 TGTGCCAGCAGCGGCCCCGCGCCCACAGGGAAGACCCAGTACTTC CASSGPAPTGKTQYF
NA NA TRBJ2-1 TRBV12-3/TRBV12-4 TGTGCCAGCAGCAACTTTGGGGGGCTTAATGAGCAGTTCTTC CASSNFGGLNEQFF
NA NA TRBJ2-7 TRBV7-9 TGTGCCAGCAGCCCCCGGGTACTCCCCTACGAGCAGTACTTC CASSPRVLPYEQYF
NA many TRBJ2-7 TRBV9 TGTGCCAGCAGCGGGCATGAGACGGACTACGAGCAGTACTTC CASSGHETDYEQYF
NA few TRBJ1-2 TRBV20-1 TGCAGTGCTAGAGAATATTTTAGTGGCTACACCTTC CSAREYFSGYTF
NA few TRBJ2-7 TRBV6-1 TGTGCCAGCACAGTGAGCTCCTACGAGCAGTACTTC CASTVSSYEQYF
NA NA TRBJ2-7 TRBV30 TGTGCCTGGAGTGTACCACAGGTTCGGCACGAGCAGTACTTC CAWSVPQVRHEQYF
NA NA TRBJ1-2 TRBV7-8 TGTGCCAGCAGCTTAGTATGGGCAGGCACGAAGAAGGGGTCTGACTACACCTTC CASSLVWAGTKKGSDYTF
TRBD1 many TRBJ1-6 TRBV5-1 TGCGCCAGCAGCCAGGGACAGAATTCACCCCTCCACTTT CASSQGQNSPLHF
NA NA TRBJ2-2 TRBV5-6 TGTGCCAGCAGCTTTGGGGTACGCACCGTGGAGCTGTTTTTT CASSFGVRTVELFF
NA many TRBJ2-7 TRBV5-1 TGCGCCAGCAGGCAGGGGCCCACTGACGAGCAGTACTTC CASRQGPTDEQYF
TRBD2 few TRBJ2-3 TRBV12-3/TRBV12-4 TGTGCCAGCAACCCCGCTAGCGGCGGCACAGATACGCAGTATTTT CASNPASGGTDTQYF
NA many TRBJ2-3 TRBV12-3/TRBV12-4 TGTGCCAGCAGTTTGCTCAGGAGCACAGATACGCAGTATTTT CASSLLRSTDTQYF
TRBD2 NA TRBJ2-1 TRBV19 TGTGCCAGTAGTACTAGCGGGAGATCCTACAATGAGCAGTTCTTC CASSTSGRSYNEQFF
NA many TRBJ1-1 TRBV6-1 TGTGCCAGCAGTGGTCGTGGCCGGGTCTCTGAAGCTTTCTTT CASSGRGRVSEAFF
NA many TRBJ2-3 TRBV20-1 TGCAGTGCTAGCCCAGGAGATACGCAGTATTTT CSASPGDTQYF
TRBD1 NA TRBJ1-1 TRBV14 TGTGCCAGCAGCCGGGGAAATTTTCAGGGGGCTGAGGCTTTCTTT CASSRGNFQGAEAFF
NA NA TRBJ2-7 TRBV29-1 TGCAGCGCGACGGGGGGACACCTCTCCTACGAGCAGTACTTC CSATGGHLSYEQYF
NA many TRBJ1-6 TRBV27 TGTGCCAGCAGTTTAGATAATAGGGCCCTCCACTTT CASSLDNRALHF
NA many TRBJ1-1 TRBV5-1 TGCGCCAGCAGCGGACTCCAGGGTGCCACTGAAGCTTTCTTT CASSGLQGATEAFF
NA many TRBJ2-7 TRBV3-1 TGTGCCAGCAGCTCCGCGGGGGAGCAGTACTTC CASSSAGEQYF
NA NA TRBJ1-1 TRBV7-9 TGTGCCAGCAGCTTAGGGGACTCTTTCGCGGGGACTGAAGCTTTCTTT CASSLGDSFAGTEAFF
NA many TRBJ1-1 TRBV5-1 TGCGCCAGCAGCTTGCCAGGCACTGAAGCTTTCTTT CASSLPGTEAFF
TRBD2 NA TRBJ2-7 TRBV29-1 TGCAGCGCGACACGGAGCGGGAGCGAGCAGTACTTC CSATRSGSEQYF